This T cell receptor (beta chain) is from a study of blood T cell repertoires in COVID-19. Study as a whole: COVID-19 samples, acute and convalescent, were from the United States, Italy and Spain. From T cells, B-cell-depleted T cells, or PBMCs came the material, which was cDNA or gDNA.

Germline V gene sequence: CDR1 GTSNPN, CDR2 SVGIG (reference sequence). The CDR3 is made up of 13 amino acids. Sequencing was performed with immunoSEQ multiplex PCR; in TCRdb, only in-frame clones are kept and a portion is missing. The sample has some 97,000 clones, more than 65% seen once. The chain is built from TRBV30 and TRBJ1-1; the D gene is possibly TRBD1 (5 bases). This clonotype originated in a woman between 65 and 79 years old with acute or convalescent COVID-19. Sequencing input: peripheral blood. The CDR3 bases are TGTGCTATCGACAGAAAAGTGAACACTGAAGCTTTCTTT. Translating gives CAIDRKVNTEAFF.